A selection of T cell receptor beta chains follows, all from one sample in a study of preoperative IRX-2 immunotherapy in early breast cancer. TCRdb keeps only in-frame clones here, not all; method: immunoSEQ multiplex PCR. The table records tens of thousands of clones, about 90% of them present only once. The material sequenced was tumor tissue, taken after IRX-2 immunotherapy. The receptor set was obtained from a human donor with breast cancer. Each CDR3 is given with its conserved first and last residue. The D gene is left open where the match is weak. Part of the rows lack a size; the others show once, few, many or a class for expanded clones.

J: TRBJ1-2
length: 15
size: once
D: TRBD1
V: TRBV25-1
DNA: TGTGCCAGCAGTGCCGGACAGGGACTTAACTATGGCTACACCTTC
CDR3: CASSAGQGLNYGYTF

J: TRBJ2-7
length: 14
size: .
D: .
V: TRBV19
DNA: TGTGCCAGTAGTATTGGGACAAACTCCTACGAGCAGTACTTC
CDR3: CASSIGTNSYEQYF

J: TRBJ1-1
length: 13
size: .
D: .
V: TRBV6-8
DNA: TGTGCCATCAGGGGACTCCTGAACACTGAAGCTTTCTTT
CDR3: CAIRGLLNTEAFF

J: TRBJ2-1
length: 16
size: .
D: .
V: TRBV23-1
DNA: TGCGCCAGCAGCCAAGTTACAGGGTTCGCCTACAATGAGCAGTTCTTC
CDR3: CASSQVTGFAYNEQFF

J: TRBJ2-3
length: 16
size: .
D: .
V: TRBV11-3
DNA: TGTGCCAGCAGCTTAGGGACGGCCTTCCGCACAGATACGCAGTATTTT
CDR3: CASSLGTAFRTDTQYF

J: TRBJ1-2
length: 16
size: once
D: TRBD1
V: TRBV5-1
DNA: TGCGCCAGCAGAGTGCAGTGGGACAGGGTGAGCTATGGCTACACCTTC
CDR3: CASRVQWDRVSYGYTF

J: TRBJ1-5
length: 17
size: .
D: .
V: TRBV18
DNA: TGTGCCAGCTCACCGCTTATGGGGGCGAAGGGCAATCAGCCCCAGCATTTT
CDR3: CASSPLMGAKGNQPQHF

J: TRBJ1-5
length: 13
size: .
D: .
V: TRBV7-1
DNA: TGTGCCAGCGGCAGGGAAAGCAATCAGCCCCAGCATTTT
CDR3: CASGRESNQPQHF

J: TRBJ1-2
length: 15
size: .
D: .
V: TRBV5-1
DNA: TGCGCCAGCCAGCCCGGCTTTTTGGGGAACTATGGCTACACCTTC
CDR3: CASQPGFLGNYGYTF

J: TRBJ2-3
length: 17
size: .
D: TRBD2
V: TRBV7-6
DNA: TGTGCCAGCAGCAGGACTAGCGGGGGGTCTCTCACAGATACGCAGTATTTT
CDR3: CASSRTSGGSLTDTQYF

J: TRBJ1-2
length: 15
size: .
D: .
V: TRBV18
DNA: TGTGCCAGCTCACCACCTTCATCGGACGTCGCCGGCTACACCTTC
CDR3: CASSPPSSDVAGYTF

J: TRBJ1-3
length: 19
size: .
D: TRBD1
V: TRBV9
DNA: TGTGCCAGCAGTAAACCGGGACAGGGACGCCTTACCTCTGGAAACACCATATATTTT
CDR3: CASSKPGQGRLTSGNTIYF

J: TRBJ1-2
length: 16
size: .
D: TRBD1
V: TRBV6-8
DNA: TGTGCCAGCAGTACCGGACAAGGAGGGGGCACGAATGGCTACACCTTC
CDR3: CASSTGQGGGTNGYTF

J: TRBJ1-5
length: 12
size: .
D: .
V: TRBV6-8
DNA: TGTGCCAGCAGTTCCTTGGGGCGGGCCTTGATTTTT
CDR3: CASSSLGRALIF

J: TRBJ2-7
length: 14
size: few
D: TRBD1
V: TRBV11-3
DNA: TGTGCCAGCAGCTTTGGACGACAGGGTAACGAGCAGTACTTC
CDR3: CASSFGRQGNEQYF

J: TRBJ1-4
length: 14
size: .
D: TRBD1
V: TRBV6-8
DNA: TGTGCCAGCAGCTCTAAGACAGGGAATGAAAAACTGTTTTTT
CDR3: CASSSKTGNEKLFF

J: TRBJ2-1
length: 14
size: .
D: .
V: TRBV11-3
DNA: TGTGCCAGCAGCTGGGGACCACTCTACAATGAGCAGTTCTTC
CDR3: CASSWGPLYNEQFF

J: TRBJ2-3
length: 15
size: once
D: TRBD2
V: TRBV30
DNA: TGTGCCTGGGGGGGACTAGTCCTAGGCACAGATACGCAGTATTTT
CDR3: CAWGGLVLGTDTQYF

J: TRBJ1-1
length: 15
size: .
D: .
V: TRBV10-2
DNA: TGCGCCAGCAGACGGGAAAGGGTCATGAACACTGAAGCTTTCTTT
CDR3: CASRRERVMNTEAFF

J: TRBJ1-1
length: 15
size: .
D: TRBD1
V: TRBV29-1
DNA: TGCAGCGTTTTCCAGGGGGCGGGGATGAACACTGAAGCTTTCTTT
CDR3: CSVFQGAGMNTEAFF

J: TRBJ1-1
length: 17
size: .
D: .
V: TRBV6-8
DNA: TGTGCCAGCAGTCCCGGACAGCTCGCATTAGGGAACACTGAAGCTTTCTTT
CDR3: CASSPGQLALGNTEAFF

J: TRBJ1-1
length: 13
size: .
D: .
V: TRBV6-8
DNA: TGTGCCAGCAGTGACCCCGAGCCTAGAGAAGCTTTCTTT
CDR3: CASSDPEPREAFF

J: TRBJ1-2
length: 13
size: .
D: .
V: TRBV6-8
DNA: TGTGCCAGCAGTCCTGGCGGAGCCTATGGCTACACCTTC
CDR3: CASSPGGAYGYTF

J: TRBJ1-1
length: 14
size: .
D: .
V: TRBV5-1
DNA: TGCGCCAGCAGCTTGGCAAACAGGGATACTGAAGCTTTCTTT
CDR3: CASSLANRDTEAFF

J: TRBJ1-2
length: 15
size: .
D: .
V: TRBV11-3
DNA: TGTGCCAGCAGCTTGCGGGACATAACTAACTATGGCTACACCTTC
CDR3: CASSLRDITNYGYTF

J: TRBJ2-1
length: 14
size: .
D: .
V: TRBV11-3
DNA: TGTGCCAGCAGGGGGGATAGATTTATGAATGAGCAGTTCTTC
CDR3: CASRGDRFMNEQFF

J: TRBJ1-5
length: 15
size: once
D: .
V: TRBV6-8
DNA: TGTGCCAGCAGTTACTCGGGAGGGCTTAACCAGCCCCAGCATTTT
CDR3: CASSYSGGLNQPQHF

J: TRBJ2-7
length: 12
size: .
D: TRBD1
V: TRBV29-1
DNA: TGCAGCGTTGAATCCGGGACAGGAGAGCAGTACTTC
CDR3: CSVESGTGEQYF

J: TRBJ2-2
length: 13
size: .
D: .
V: TRBV12-5
DNA: TGTGCTAGTCGGGACGGTTTGTATCCGGAGCTGTTTTTT
CDR3: CASRDGLYPELFF

J: TRBJ2-3
length: 15
size: .
D: TRBD1
V: TRBV5-1
DNA: TGCGCCAGCAGCTGGGGGGACAGGTTCACAGATACGCAGTATTTT
CDR3: CASSWGDRFTDTQYF

J: TRBJ2-1
length: 14
size: .
D: TRBD1
V: TRBV11-3
DNA: TGTGCCAGCAGCGGACAGGGTACCGCGGGTGAGCAGTTCTTC
CDR3: CASSGQGTAGEQFF

J: TRBJ2-7
length: 13
size: .
D: .
V: TRBV28
DNA: TGTGCCAGCAGTGCGATGCCAACCCACGAGCAGTACTTC
CDR3: CASSAMPTHEQYF

J: TRBJ1-1
length: 14
size: .
D: .
V: TRBV15
DNA: TGTGCCACCAGCAGAGAAGTTGGTGACACTGAAGCTTTCTTT
CDR3: CATSREVGDTEAFF

J: TRBJ2-1
length: 13
size: .
D: TRBD1
V: TRBV6-8
DNA: TGTGCCAGCTCCGGGACAGAGAACAATGAGCAGTTCTTC
CDR3: CASSGTENNEQFF

J: TRBJ1-3
length: 15
size: .
D: .
V: TRBV23-1
DNA: TGCGCCAGCCCTCACGGGGGCAGGGAAGGAAACACCATATATTTT
CDR3: CASPHGGREGNTIYF

J: TRBJ1-2
length: 16
size: .
D: .
V: TRBV11-3
DNA: TGTGCCAGCAGCTTCCTACCCGGACAGAAAAACTATGGCTACACCTTC
CDR3: CASSFLPGQKNYGYTF

J: TRBJ1-3
length: 14
size: .
D: .
V: TRBV29-1
DNA: TGCAGCGTTGTCCCGTCGCTCTCTGGAAACACCATATATTTT
CDR3: CSVVPSLSGNTIYF

J: TRBJ2-1
length: 16
size: .
D: TRBD2
V: TRBV19
DNA: TGTGCCAGTAGTATAGGCGGGGGATTGGCCTACAATGAGCAGTTCTTC
CDR3: CASSIGGGLAYNEQFF

J: TRBJ1-2
length: 14
size: .
D: TRBD1
V: TRBV6-8
DNA: TGTGCCAGCAGGCAAGACAGGGCGGAAAGGAGCTACACCTTC
CDR3: CASRQDRAERSYTF

J: TRBJ2-2
length: 15
size: .
D: TRBD2
V: TRBV18
DNA: TGTGCCAGCTCACGACTAGCGGCGAACACCGGGGAGCTGTTTTTT
CDR3: CASSRLAANTGELFF